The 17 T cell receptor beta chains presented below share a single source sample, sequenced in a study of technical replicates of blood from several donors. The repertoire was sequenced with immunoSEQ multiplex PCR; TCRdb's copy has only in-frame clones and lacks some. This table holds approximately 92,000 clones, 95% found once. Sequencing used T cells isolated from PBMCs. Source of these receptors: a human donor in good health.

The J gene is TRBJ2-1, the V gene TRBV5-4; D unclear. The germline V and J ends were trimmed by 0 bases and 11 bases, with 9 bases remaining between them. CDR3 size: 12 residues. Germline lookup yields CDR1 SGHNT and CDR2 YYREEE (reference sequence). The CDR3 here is CASSLAQSKQFF. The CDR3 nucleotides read TGTGCCAGCAGCTTGGCGCAGTCGAAGCAGTTCTTC. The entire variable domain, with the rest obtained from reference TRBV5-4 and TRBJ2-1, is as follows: ETGVTQSPTHLIKTRGQQVTLRCSSQSGHNTVSWYQQALGQGPQFIFQYYREEENGRGNFPPRFSGLQFPNYSSELNVNALELDDSALYLCASSLAQSKQFFGPGTRLTVL.

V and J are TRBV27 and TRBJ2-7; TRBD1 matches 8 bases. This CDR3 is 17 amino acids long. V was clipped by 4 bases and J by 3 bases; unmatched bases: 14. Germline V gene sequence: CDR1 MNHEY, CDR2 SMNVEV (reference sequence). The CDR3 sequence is CASSWGVGQGAGYEQYF. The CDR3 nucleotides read TGTGCCAGCAGTTGGGGGGTTGGGCAGGGGGCCGGCTACGAGCAGTACTTC.

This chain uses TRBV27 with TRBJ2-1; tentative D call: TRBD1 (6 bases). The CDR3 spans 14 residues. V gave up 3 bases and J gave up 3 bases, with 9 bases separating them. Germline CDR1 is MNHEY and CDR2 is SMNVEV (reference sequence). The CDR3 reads CASSLRTVYNEQFF. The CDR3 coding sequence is TGTGCCAGCAGTTTGAGGACAGTCTACAATGAGCAGTTCTTC.

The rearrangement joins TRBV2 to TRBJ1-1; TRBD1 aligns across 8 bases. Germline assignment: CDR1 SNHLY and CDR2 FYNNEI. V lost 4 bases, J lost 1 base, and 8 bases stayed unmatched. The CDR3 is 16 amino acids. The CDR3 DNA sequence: TGTGCCAGCAGTGGGGGGACAGGCTTATCGAACACTGAAGCTTTCTTT. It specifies CASSGGTGLSNTEAFF.

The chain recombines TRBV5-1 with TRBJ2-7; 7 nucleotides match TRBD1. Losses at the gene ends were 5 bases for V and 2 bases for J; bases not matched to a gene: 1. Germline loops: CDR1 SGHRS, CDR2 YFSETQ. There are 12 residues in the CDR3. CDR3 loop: CASRTGTYEQYF. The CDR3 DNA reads TGCGCCAGCAGGACAGGGACCTACGAGCAGTACTTC.

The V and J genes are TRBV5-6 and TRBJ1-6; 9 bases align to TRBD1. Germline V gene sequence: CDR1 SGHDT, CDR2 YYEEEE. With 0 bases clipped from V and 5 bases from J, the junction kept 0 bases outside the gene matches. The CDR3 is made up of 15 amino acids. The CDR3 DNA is TGTGCCAGCAGCTTGGGACAGGGGGATAATTCACCCCTCCACTTT. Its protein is CASSLGQGDNSPLHF.

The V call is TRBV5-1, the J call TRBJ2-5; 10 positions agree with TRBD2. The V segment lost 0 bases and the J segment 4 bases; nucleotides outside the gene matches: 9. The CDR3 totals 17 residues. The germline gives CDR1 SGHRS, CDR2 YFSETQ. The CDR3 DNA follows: TGCGCCAGCAGCTTGGCTAGCGGGGGTCCCGAGGGAGAGACCCAGTACTTC. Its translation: CASSLASGGPEGETQYF.

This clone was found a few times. The CDR3 reads CASSQNPGQTLNTEAFF. The CDR3 coding sequence is TGTGCCAGCAGCCAGAATCCGGGACAGACTTTGAACACTGAAGCTTTCTTT. The rearrangement uses TRBV5-4 and TRBJ1-1; 7 bases match TRBD1. The CDR3 has 17 amino acids. The germline CDR1 and CDR2 sequences are SGHNT and YYREEE (reference sequence). The J segment lost 0 bases and the V segment lost 4 bases, leaving 12 bases of the junction unmatched.

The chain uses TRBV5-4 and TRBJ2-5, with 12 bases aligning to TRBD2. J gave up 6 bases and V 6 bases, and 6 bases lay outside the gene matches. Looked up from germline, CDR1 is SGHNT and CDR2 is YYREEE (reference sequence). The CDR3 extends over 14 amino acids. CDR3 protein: CASTTSGGMKTQYF. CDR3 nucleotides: TGTGCCAGCACCACTAGCGGGGGGATGAAGACCCAGTACTTC. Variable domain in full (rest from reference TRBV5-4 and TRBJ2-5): ETGVTQSPTHLIKTRGQQVTLRCSSQSGHNTVSWYQQALGQGPQFIFQYYREEENGRGNFPPRFSGLQFPNYSSELNVNALELDDSALYLCASTTSGGMKTQYFGPGTRLLVL.

In DNA form, the CDR3 reads TGTGCCAGCAGCTCCGGGCAGGGGACCGGGGAGCTGTTTTTT. Translated: CASSSGQGTGELFF. This chain joins TRBV7-3 and TRBJ2-2; a weak D match, TRBD1 (6 bases). V lost 4 bases and J 5 bases, leaving 11 bases between the germline ends. The CDR3 runs 14 residues. Looked up from germline, CDR1 is SGHTA and CDR2 is FQGTGA.

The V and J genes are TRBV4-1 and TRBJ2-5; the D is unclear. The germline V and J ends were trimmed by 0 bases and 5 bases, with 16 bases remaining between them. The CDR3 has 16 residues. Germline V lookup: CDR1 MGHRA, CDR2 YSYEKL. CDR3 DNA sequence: TGCGCCAGCAGCCAAGAGTTATTTTGGAGCGTGGAGACCCAGTACTTC. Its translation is CASSQELFWSVETQYF.

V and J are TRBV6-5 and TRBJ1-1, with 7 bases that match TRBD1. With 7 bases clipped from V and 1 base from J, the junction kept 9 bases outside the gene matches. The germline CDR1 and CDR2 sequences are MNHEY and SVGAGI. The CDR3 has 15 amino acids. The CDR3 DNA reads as TGTGCCAGCAATACAGGGGAACGGGGGAACACTGAAGCTTTCTTT. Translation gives CASNTGERGNTEAFF.

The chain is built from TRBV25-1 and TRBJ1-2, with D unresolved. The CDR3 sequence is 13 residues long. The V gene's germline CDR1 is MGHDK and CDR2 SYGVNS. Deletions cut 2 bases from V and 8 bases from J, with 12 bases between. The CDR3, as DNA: TGTGCCAGCAGTGAAAATCCCGAGGAGGGCTACACCTTC. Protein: CASSENPEEGYTF.

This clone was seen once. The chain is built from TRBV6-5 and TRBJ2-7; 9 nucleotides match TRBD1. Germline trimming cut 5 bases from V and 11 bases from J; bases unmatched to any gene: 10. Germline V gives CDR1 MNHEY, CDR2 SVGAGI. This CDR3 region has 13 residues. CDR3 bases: TGTGCCAGCAGTGCGAGGGACAGGGAACTGGAGTACTTC. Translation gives CASSARDRELEYF.

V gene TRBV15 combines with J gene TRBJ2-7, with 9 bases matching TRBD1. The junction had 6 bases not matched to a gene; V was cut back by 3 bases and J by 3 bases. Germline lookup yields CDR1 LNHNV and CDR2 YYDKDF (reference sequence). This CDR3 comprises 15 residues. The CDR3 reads CATSSSGTGYYEQYF. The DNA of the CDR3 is TGTGCCACCAGCAGTTCCGGGACAGGGTACTACGAGCAGTACTTC.

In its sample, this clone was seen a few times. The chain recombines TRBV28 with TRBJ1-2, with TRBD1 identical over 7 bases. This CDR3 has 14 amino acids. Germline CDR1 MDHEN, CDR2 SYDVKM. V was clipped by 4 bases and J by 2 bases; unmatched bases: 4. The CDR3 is CASSSGGKNYGYTF. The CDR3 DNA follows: TGTGCCAGCAGTTCAGGGGGTAAGAACTATGGCTACACCTTC.

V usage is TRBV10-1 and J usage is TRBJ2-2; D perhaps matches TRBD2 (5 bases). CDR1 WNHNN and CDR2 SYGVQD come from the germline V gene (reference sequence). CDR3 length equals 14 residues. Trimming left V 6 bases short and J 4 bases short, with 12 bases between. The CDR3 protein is CASRVGRVTGELFF. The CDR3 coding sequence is TGCGCCAGCAGAGTAGGGAGAGTCACCGGGGAGCTGTTTTTT.